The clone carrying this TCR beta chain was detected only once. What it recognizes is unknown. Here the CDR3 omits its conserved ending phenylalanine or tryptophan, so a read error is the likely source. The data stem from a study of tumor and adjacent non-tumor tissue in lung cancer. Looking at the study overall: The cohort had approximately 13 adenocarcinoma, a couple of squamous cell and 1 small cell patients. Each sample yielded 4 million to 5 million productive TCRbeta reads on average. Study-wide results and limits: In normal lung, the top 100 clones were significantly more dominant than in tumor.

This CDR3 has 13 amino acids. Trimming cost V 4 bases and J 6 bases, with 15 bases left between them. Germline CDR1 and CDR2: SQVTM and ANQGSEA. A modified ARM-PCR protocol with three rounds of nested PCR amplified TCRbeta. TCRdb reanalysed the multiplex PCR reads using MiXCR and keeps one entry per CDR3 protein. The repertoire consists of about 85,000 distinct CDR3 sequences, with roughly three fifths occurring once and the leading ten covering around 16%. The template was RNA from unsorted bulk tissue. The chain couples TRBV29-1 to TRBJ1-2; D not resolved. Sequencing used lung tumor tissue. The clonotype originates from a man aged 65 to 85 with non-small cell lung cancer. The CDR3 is CSVGFGDYDGYTV. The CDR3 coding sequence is TGCAGCGTTGGGTTCGGGGATTACGATGGCTACACCGTC.